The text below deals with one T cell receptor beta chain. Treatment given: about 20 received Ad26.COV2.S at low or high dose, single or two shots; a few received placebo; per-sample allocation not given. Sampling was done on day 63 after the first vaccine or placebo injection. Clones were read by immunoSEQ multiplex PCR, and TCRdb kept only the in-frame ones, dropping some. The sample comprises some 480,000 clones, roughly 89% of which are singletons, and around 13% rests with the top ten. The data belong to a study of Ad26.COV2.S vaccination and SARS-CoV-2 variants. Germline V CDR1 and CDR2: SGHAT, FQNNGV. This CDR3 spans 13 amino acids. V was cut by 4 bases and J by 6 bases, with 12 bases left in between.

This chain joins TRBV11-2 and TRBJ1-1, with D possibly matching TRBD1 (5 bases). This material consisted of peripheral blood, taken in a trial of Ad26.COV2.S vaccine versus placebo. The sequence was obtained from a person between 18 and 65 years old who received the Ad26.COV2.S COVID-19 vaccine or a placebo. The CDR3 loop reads CASSSAGGAEAFF. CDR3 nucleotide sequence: TGTGCCAGCAGCTCGGCGGGGGGGGCTGAAGCTTTCTTT.